This T cell receptor beta chain was retrieved from a study of CD8+ T cells in alopecia areata. General study results and limits: Lesional scalp, notably in alopecia totalis/universalis, had clonality above that of normal scalp.

This clone was counted only a few times. What it recognizes is unknown. The germline V gene encodes CDR1 SGHAT and CDR2 FQNNGV. Trimming pared 9 bases from V and 0 bases from J, leaving 15 bases between. CDR3 length: 15 amino acids. cDNA prepared by RNA extraction and subsequent reverse transcription served as the template for sequencing. Assay used: immunoSEQ multiplex PCR; TCRdb lists only in-frame clones, some missing. The sample includes 110,000 to 150,000 clones, about two thirds seen only once; the top ten take less than 40%. The receptor's source is a human donor in good health. Input material: CD8+ T cells sorted from blood. The chain links TRBV11-2 to TRBJ2-1; D remains unclear. For the CDR3, the DNA is TGTGCCAGTCTACGCGAAGGTCTCTCCTACAATGAGCAGTTCTTC. It is translated as CASLREGLSYNEQFF.